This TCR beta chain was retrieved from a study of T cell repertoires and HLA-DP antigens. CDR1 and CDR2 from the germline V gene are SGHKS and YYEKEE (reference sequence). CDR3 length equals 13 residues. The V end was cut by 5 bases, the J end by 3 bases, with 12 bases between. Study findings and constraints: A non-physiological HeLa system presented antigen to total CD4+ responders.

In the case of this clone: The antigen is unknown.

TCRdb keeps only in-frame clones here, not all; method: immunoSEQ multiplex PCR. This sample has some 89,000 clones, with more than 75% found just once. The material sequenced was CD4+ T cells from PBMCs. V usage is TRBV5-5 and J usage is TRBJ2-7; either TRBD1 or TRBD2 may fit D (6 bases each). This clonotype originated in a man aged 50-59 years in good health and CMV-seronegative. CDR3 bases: TGTGCCAGCAGGCGGGACACACACTACGAGCAGTACTTC. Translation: CASRRDTHYEQYF. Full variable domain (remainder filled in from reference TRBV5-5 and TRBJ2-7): DAGVTQSPTHLIKTRGQQVTLRCSPISGHKSVSWYQQVLGQGPQFIFQYYEKEERGRGNFPDRFSARQFPNYSSELNVNALLLGDSALYLCASRRDTHYEQYFGPGTRLTVT.